One sample yielded the 26 T cell receptor beta chains listed below, sequenced in a study of PD-L1 blockade in urothelial cancer. Time point meaning: pretreatment peripheral blood. The repertoire was sequenced with immunoSEQ multiplex PCR; TCRdb's copy has only in-frame clones and lacks some. The sample carries fewer than 45,000 clones, 70% to 90% recorded once. The specimen was PBMCs, collected around atezolizumab (anti-PD-L1) treatment. The receptors come from a donor at least 40 years old with urothelial cancer.

The rearrangement uses TRBV29-1 and TRBJ1-1; 9 positions match TRBD1. The J segment lost 1 base and the V segment lost 3 bases, leaving 9 bases of the junction unmatched. This CDR3 has 16 residues. Germline values: CDR1 SQVTM, CDR2 ANQGSEA. CDR3 DNA: TGCAGCGTTGATTATTGGGGGACAGGGCGGAACACTGAAGCTTTCTTT. Translation gives CSVDYWGTGRNTEAFF.

This clone was picked up a small number of times. The chain is built from TRBV19 and TRBJ2-2; 11 bases align to TRBD2. Germline lookup yields CDR1 LNHDA and CDR2 SQIVND (reference sequence). The V and J ends lost 1 base and 5 bases, in that order; junction bases with no gene match: 6. The CDR3 length is 17 residues. This chain's CDR3 is CASSIGSTSGRTGELFF. The CDR3 region has the DNA TGTGCCAGTAGTATAGGGTCCACTAGCGGGAGAACCGGGGAGCTGTTTTTT.

The gene calls are TRBV28 and TRBJ2-1; D is possibly TRBD2 (6 bases). V was trimmed by 4 bases and J by 12 bases, leaving 19 bases between them. The CDR3 totals 14 residues. Looked up from germline, CDR1 is MDHEN and CDR2 is SYDVKM. The CDR3 here is CASSSSAQGRSQFF. CDR3 coding DNA: TGTGCCAGCAGTTCTAGCGCCCAAGGGCGGTCGCAGTTCTTC.

This chain joins TRBV5-4 and TRBJ2-1; 7 nucleotides line up with TRBD1. The V gene end was trimmed by 2 bases and the J gene end by 2 bases; junction bases not matched to a gene: 7. Germline CDR1 and CDR2: SGHNT and YYREEE (reference sequence). This CDR3 has 16 amino acids. The CDR3 reads CASSFPTGAPYNEQFF. CDR3 in DNA: TGTGCCAGCAGCTTCCCCACAGGGGCCCCCTACAATGAGCAGTTCTTC.

V and J are TRBV7-2 and TRBJ2-1, with a tentative D call TRBD2 (7 bases). The CDR3 has 17 residues. The ends were cut back, 0 bases at V and 9 bases at J, with 21 bases in the middle. Germline CDR1 is SGHTA and CDR2 is FQGNSA. The CDR3 loop is CASSLARGGRTPSEQFF. DNA of the CDR3: TGTGCCAGCAGCTTAGCGAGGGGGGGACGGACCCCCAGTGAGCAGTTCTTC. The full variable domain, rest sourced from reference TRBV7-2 and TRBJ2-1, is GAGVSQSPSNKVTEKGKDVELRCDPISGHTALYWYRQSLGQGLEFLIYFQGNSAPDKSGLPSDRFSAERTGGSVSTLTIQRTQQEDSAVYLCASSLARGGRTPSEQFFGPGTRLTVL.

The rearrangement joins TRBV29-1 to TRBJ2-3; D uncertain. CDR1 and CDR2 from the germline V gene are SQVTM and ANQGSEA. The CDR3 runs 12 residues. The germline V and J ends were trimmed by 6 bases and 0 bases, with 7 bases remaining between them. Here the CDR3 reads CSVEASTDTQYF. For the CDR3, the DNA is TGCAGCGTCGAGGCTAGCACAGATACGCAGTATTTT.

Here the CDR3 DNA reads TGTGCCAGCAGTTTAGGAAAGGGCGGGGGATTTCAGCCCCAGCATTTT. Its protein product is CASSLGKGGGFQPQHF. V is TRBV28 and J is TRBJ1-5, with D possibly matching TRBD1 (5 bases). Trimming pared 2 bases from V and 6 bases from J, leaving 17 bases between. This CDR3 comprises 16 residues. Per germline, CDR1 MDHEN and CDR2 SYDVKM.

This clone was picked up a small number of times. The V call is TRBV4-3, the J call TRBJ1-1, with no clear D. The length of the CDR3 is 13 residues. Germline loops: CDR1 LGHNA, CDR2 YSLEER. The V gene lost 5 bases and the J gene lost 1 base, with 8 bases spanning the gap. CDR3 DNA sequence: TGCGCCAGCAGCTCCCGGGAGAACACTGAAGCTTTCTTT. Amino acid sequence: CASSSRENTEAFF.

V gene TRBV7-8 combines with J gene TRBJ2-1; TRBD2 might be the D (6 bases). Germline CDR1 SGHVS, CDR2 FQNEAQ. V was pared by 0 bases and J by 5 bases, with 11 bases between. The CDR3 consists of 15 residues. The CDR3 bases are TGTGCCAGCAGCTTAGCTTGGGCGGGGAACAATGAGCAGTTCTTC. This sequence encodes CASSLAWAGNNEQFF. Variable domain in full (rest from reference TRBV7-8 and TRBJ2-1): GAGVSQSPRYKVAKRGQDVALRCDPISGHVSLFWYQQALGQGPEFLTYFQNEAQLDKSGLPSDRFFAERPEGSVSTLKIQRTQQEDSAVYLCASSLAWAGNNEQFFGPGTRLTVL.

This chain links TRBV7-3 with TRBJ2-1; 8 nucleotides align to TRBD2. Germline trimming cut 0 bases from V and 12 bases from J; bases unmatched to any gene: 10. Germline CDR1 SGHTA, CDR2 FQGTGA. This CDR3 has 15 residues. CDR3 sequence reads: CASSLTRTSLRGQFF. Here the CDR3 DNA reads TGTGCCAGCAGCTTAACGAGGACTAGCCTCCGAGGGCAGTTCTTC.

The chain uses TRBV11-2 and TRBJ1-1; 10 bases are shared with TRBD1. The CDR3 extends over 17 amino acids. The germline V gene has CDR1 SGHAT and CDR2 FQNNGV. Unmatched junction bases numbered 5, after V lost 1 base and J lost 0 bases. The CDR3 DNA sequence: TGTGCCAGCAGCTTAGTTGGACAGGGGGTTCTGAACACTGAAGCTTTCTTT. It specifies CASSLVGQGVLNTEAFF. The full variable domain, rest sourced from reference TRBV11-2 and TRBJ1-1, is EAGVAQSPRYKIIEKRQSVAFWCNPISGHATLYWYQQILGQGPKLLIQFQNNGVVDDSQLPKDRFSAERLKGVDSTLKIQPAKLEDSAVYLCASSLVGQGVLNTEAFFGQGTRLTVV.

This chain uses TRBV6-6 with TRBJ2-1, with a tentative D call TRBD2 (6 bases). CDR1 and CDR2 from the germline V gene are MNHNY and SVGAGI (reference sequence). There are 13 residues in the CDR3. Trimming removed 6 bases from V and 3 bases from J, with 9 bases in between. The chain's CDR3 is CASSPTSYNEQFF. The CDR3 DNA follows: TGTGCCAGCAGCCCGACTAGCTACAATGAGCAGTTCTTC.

The chain recombines TRBV27 with TRBJ2-1; maybe TRBD2 (6 bases). V lost 6 bases to trimming and J lost 10 bases, with 13 bases between them. The germline V gene encodes CDR1 MNHEY and CDR2 SMNVEV (reference sequence). This CDR3 region has 12 residues. CDR3 loop: CASSPTGREQFF. For the CDR3, the DNA is TGTGCCAGCAGCCCAACGGGGAGGGAGCAGTTCTTC.

This sequence joins TRBV18 and TRBJ1-2; no clear D gene. The CDR3 consists of 13 residues. The germline V and J ends were trimmed by 3 bases and 2 bases, with 7 bases remaining between them. Germline V gives CDR1 KGHSH, CDR2 LQKENI. In DNA, the CDR3 is TGTGCCAGCTCACCGACACAAAACTATGGCTACACCTTC. It encodes CASSPTQNYGYTF.

The chain couples TRBV11-2 to TRBJ2-1, with TRBD1 as a possible D gene (5 bases). The germline V gene encodes CDR1 SGHAT and CDR2 FQNNGV. V dropped 4 bases and J dropped 7 bases, with 8 bases sitting between them. The CDR3 runs to 12 residues. CDR3 sequence: CASSSWTNEQFF. The CDR3 DNA reads as TGTGCCAGCAGCTCCTGGACAAATGAGCAGTTCTTC.

The V gene is TRBV6-5, the J gene TRBJ2-1, with D perhaps TRBD2 (5 bases). CDR1 is MNHEY and CDR2 is SVGAGI in the germline V gene. Trimming stripped 2 bases from V and 6 bases from J, with 5 bases between. The CDR3 extends over 12 amino acids. The CDR3 protein is CASSYGGNEQFF. The CDR3 DNA reads as TGTGCCAGCAGTTACGGAGGCAATGAGCAGTTCTTC.

A few counts support this clone. The gene calls are TRBV5-1 and TRBJ2-7; tentative D call: TRBD1 (5 bases). The CDR3 contains 17 residues. The V gene lost 4 bases and the J gene lost 6 bases, with 26 bases spanning the gap. Germline V gives CDR1 SGHRS, CDR2 YFSETQ. The CDR3 DNA follows: TGCGCCAGCAGCCAATCTCAAGGGGCCCTTGGTGCCCCCGAGCAGTACTTC. It translates to CASSQSQGALGAPEQYF. Drawing the rest from reference TRBV5-1 and TRBJ2-7, the complete variable domain is KAGVTQTPRYLIKTRGQQVTLSCSPISGHRSVSWYQQTPGQGLQFLFEYFSETQRNKGNFPGRFSGRQFSNSRSEMNVSTLELGDSALYLCASSQSQGALGAPEQYFGPGTRLTVT.

This chain links TRBV7-9 with TRBJ1-2, with TRBD1 identical over 7 bases. This CDR3 contains 14 residues. Unmatched junction bases numbered 11, after V lost 5 bases and J lost 8 bases. Germline loops: CDR1 SEHNR, CDR2 FQNEAQ (reference sequence). The CDR3 DNA reads TGTGCCAGCAGCCGTCCCGGGACAGCGTGGGGCTACACCTTC. It encodes CASSRPGTAWGYTF.

This clone has just one count. The chain joins TRBV11-2 to TRBJ2-5; maybe TRBD1 (6 bases). Trimming removed 2 bases from V and 2 bases from J, with 9 bases in between. Germline V gene data show CDR1 as SGHAT and CDR2 as FQNNGV. The length of the CDR3 is 14 residues. The CDR3 nucleotides read TGTGCCAGCAGCTTATTTCAGGGGCAAGAGACCCAGTACTTC. It specifies CASSLFQGQETQYF.

The chain carries TRBV10-3 and TRBJ1-1; perhaps TRBD1 as D (5 bases). From germline, CDR1 is ENHRY and CDR2 SYGVKD. V lost 6 bases to trimming and J lost 4 bases, with 15 bases between them. This CDR3 contains 14 residues. The CDR3 nucleotides are TGTGCCATCAGGGGGCTCGGGGGAGGCACTGAAGCTTTCTTT. Amino acids: CAIRGLGGGTEAFF.

The chain joins TRBV20-1 to TRBJ2-5, with D unclear. V was shortened by 6 bases and J by 5 bases, with 10 bases between the two germline ends. Germline lookup yields CDR1 DFQATT and CDR2 SNEGSKA (reference sequence). This CDR3 is built from 11 residues. DNA for the CDR3: TGCAGTGCCCCCCTCCGGGAGACCCAGTACTTC. This sequence encodes CSAPLRETQYF.

The chain joins TRBV4-3 to TRBJ2-2; D remains unclear. This CDR3 is 15 amino acids long. The germline CDR1 and CDR2 sequences are LGHNA and YSLEER. V was shortened by 1 base and J by 8 bases, with 14 bases between the two germline ends. The CDR3 DNA is TGCGCCAGCAGCCAAGGACTTGACCCCCCGGGGGAGCTGTTTTTT. This translates into CASSQGLDPPGELFF.

V usage is TRBV4-3 and J usage is TRBJ2-1; 8 bases line up with TRBD1. V dropped 1 base and J dropped 0; count of bases not matched to a gene: 14. The CDR3 loop spans 20 amino acids. From germline, CDR1 is LGHNA and CDR2 YSLEER. CDR3 sequence (DNA): TGCGCCAGCAGCCAAGGGGTCGGCAGGGGGCGCCCCCCCTCCTACAATGAGCAGTTCTTC. It translates to CASSQGVGRGRPPSYNEQFF.

DNA of the CDR3: TGTGCCAGCAGTTACTCGTTTGGGACTAGCGACGATGAGCAGTTCTTC. It yields the protein CASSYSFGTSDDEQFF. V usage is TRBV6-6 and J usage is TRBJ2-1; 10 bases match TRBD2. The CDR3 is 16 residues long. The germline gives CDR1 MNHNY, CDR2 SVGAGI (reference sequence). J lost 8 bases, V lost 0 bases, and 7 bases had no gene match.

The chain has TRBV6-5 and TRBJ2-3; 13 bases line up with TRBD2. Germline assignment: CDR1 MNHEY and CDR2 SVGAGI. V shed 0 bases, J shed 5 bases, and the junction held 2 bases outside the gene matches. This CDR3 has 16 residues. CDR3 in amino acids: CASSYSGLAGVDTQYF. The CDR3 DNA reads as TGTGCCAGCAGTTACTCCGGACTAGCGGGAGTAGATACGCAGTATTTT.

This clone was seen only once. This chain uses TRBV7-2 with TRBJ2-7; the match to TRBD1 covers 10 bases. There are 16 residues in the CDR3. V dropped 6 bases and J dropped 2; count of bases not matched to a gene: 10. The germline gives CDR1 SGHTA, CDR2 FQGNSA. The CDR3 sequence is CASRPRRGQGAYEQYF. The CDR3 DNA sequence: TGTGCCAGCAGACCCCGAAGAGGACAGGGGGCCTACGAGCAGTACTTC.